Below, 21 T cell receptor beta chains from the same sample are listed, as sequenced in a study of beta chain features in type 1 diabetes. As every portion of the isolated RNA was reverse transcribed, the sequencing read expressed TCRB transcripts. The data were produced by immunoSEQ multiplex PCR, yet TCRdb's version contains in-frame clones alone and is incomplete. This table has about 360,000 clones, approximately 12% appearing once. The sequenced sample was naive CD4+ T cells from blood. These receptors originate from a young man in good health.

The chain uses TRBV19 and TRBJ2-2; 11 bases agree with TRBD2. Germline V CDR1 and CDR2: LNHDA, SQIVND (reference sequence). CDR3 length equals 15 residues. Trimming took 7 bases from V and 5 from J; bases not matched to a gene: 6. Written as DNA, the CDR3 is TGTGCCAGTACCACAGGGACTAGCGGAACCGGGGAGCTGTTTTTT. Its protein product is CASTTGTSGTGELFF.

This clone appeared a few times. The chain couples TRBV14 to TRBJ2-7; 10 bases line up with TRBD2. Germline assignment: CDR1 SGHDN and CDR2 FVKESK. The CDR3 has 16 residues. J lost 3 bases, V lost 0 bases, and 5 bases had no gene match. In DNA, the CDR3 is TGTGCCAGCAGCCAAGAACTTATAGCGGGAGGCTACGAGCAGTACTTC. Its protein product is CASSQELIAGGYEQYF. Full variable domain (outside the CDR3, taken from reference TRBV14 and TRBJ2-7): EAGVTQFPSHSVIEKGQTVTLRCDPISGHDNLYWYRRVMGKEIKFLLHFVKESKQDESGMPNNRFLAERTGGTYSTLKVQPAELEDSGVYFCASSQELIAGGYEQYFGPGTRLTVT.

The rearrangement links TRBV19 to TRBJ1-2, with 7 bases fitting TRBD1. Germline V lookup: CDR1 LNHDA, CDR2 SQIVND (reference sequence). V shed 5 bases, J shed 4 bases, and the junction held 7 bases outside the gene matches. CDR3 size: 14 residues. The CDR3 region has the DNA TGTGCCAGTAGTTTGACCGACAGGGTCTATGGCTACACCTTC. Its translation: CASSLTDRVYGYTF.

The chain carries TRBV27 and TRBJ2-1; D possibly corresponds to TRBD2 (5 bases). This CDR3 has 13 amino acids. The germline V and J ends were trimmed by 6 bases and 4 bases, with 10 bases remaining between them. Germline values: CDR1 MNHEY, CDR2 SMNVEV (reference sequence). The chain's CDR3 is CASSPEGYNEQFF. The CDR3 region has the DNA TGTGCCAGCAGCCCAGAGGGTTACAATGAGCAGTTCTTC.

V is TRBV7-9 and J is TRBJ2-2; a possible D gene is TRBD2 (6 bases). Trimming left V 10 bases short and J 4 bases short, with 16 bases between. There are 14 residues in the CDR3. Germline V gives CDR1 SEHNR, CDR2 FQNEAQ (reference sequence). CDR3: CATAGRLATGELFF. The CDR3 DNA sequence: TGTGCCACCGCGGGGCGTCTCGCCACCGGGGAGCTGTTTTTT.

This clone was counted a few times. The chain employs TRBV7-2 and TRBJ1-5, with D hard to call. This CDR3 spans 12 amino acids. CDR1 and CDR2 from the germline V gene are SGHTA and FQGNSA. With 2 bases removed from V and 9 bases from J, the gap between germline ends came to 8 bases. The CDR3 region is CASSLSGLPQHF. The CDR3 nucleotides are TGTGCCAGCAGCTTAAGCGGCTTGCCCCAGCATTTT.

The rearrangement links TRBV7-2 to TRBJ2-7, with a possible D match to TRBD2 (5 bases). Germline loops: CDR1 SGHTA, CDR2 FQGNSA. This CDR3 has 15 residues. The V end was cut by 0 bases, the J end by 2 bases, with 11 bases between. In DNA form, the CDR3 reads TGTGCCAGCAGCTTAGCCGTCTCGGGGACCTACGAGCAGTACTTC. Translation gives CASSLAVSGTYEQYF. Filled out from reference TRBV7-2 and TRBJ2-7, the complete variable domain reads GAGVSQSPSNKVTEKGKDVELRCDPISGHTALYWYRQSLGQGLEFLIYFQGNSAPDKSGLPSDRFSAERTGGSVSTLTIQRTQQEDSAVYLCASSLAVSGTYEQYFGPGTRLTVT.

A few counts support this clone. The chain is built from TRBV9 and TRBJ1-1; D perhaps matches TRBD1 (5 bases). The CDR3 contains 13 residues. The germline V gene has CDR1 SGDLS and CDR2 YYNGEE. Trimming removed 3 bases at V and 2 bases at J, with 8 bases between. CDR3 residues: CASSGTKNTEAFF. The CDR3 nucleotides read TGTGCCAGCAGCGGGACAAAAAACACTGAAGCTTTCTTT.

The rearrangement joins TRBV5-8 to TRBJ2-2; a possible D gene is TRBD2 (6 bases). This CDR3 contains 17 residues. V lost 0 bases, J lost 4 bases, and 16 bases lay in between. Per germline, CDR1 SGHTS and CDR2 YDEGEE. The CDR3 loop reads CASSLVRGGRTTGELFF. In DNA form, the CDR3 reads TGTGCCAGCAGCTTGGTTCGGGGAGGCAGGACCACCGGGGAGCTGTTTTTT.

This clone has more than one count but fewer than ten. One end of the junction does not line up with germline, which may come from a read error. V gene TRBV5-1 combines with J gene TRBJ2-7; 7 positions agree with TRBD1. Germline CDR1 is SGHRS and CDR2 is YFSETQ. This CDR3 is 13 amino acids long. The CDR3 nucleotides are TGCGCCAGCAGCATAGGGGGCGGGTACGCGCAGTACTTC. Translating gives CASSIGGGYAQYF.

J is TRBJ2-7 and V is TRBV5-4; 7 nucleotides align to TRBD1. The CDR3 runs 15 residues. Germline trimming cut 2 bases from V and 7 bases from J; bases unmatched to any gene: 12. Germline V gene lookup returns CDR1 SGHNT and CDR2 YYREEE (reference sequence). In DNA form, the CDR3 reads TGTGCCAGCAGCTTACAGGGACAGATCTATGGGGAGCAGTACTTC. It codes for CASSLQGQIYGEQYF.

This chain uses TRBV30 with TRBJ1-1; D remains unclear. The CDR3 covers 12 residues. V lost 8 bases, J lost 5 bases, and 15 bases lay in between. CDR1 and CDR2 (germline): GTSNPN, SVGIG (reference sequence). CDR3 nucleotide sequence: TGTGCCAGCCACTCGGCAGCGACTGAAGCTTTCTTT. It yields the protein CASHSAATEAFF.

This chain joins TRBV27 and TRBJ2-1, with 15 nucleotides matching TRBD2. This CDR3 is built from 14 residues. Trimming took 8 bases from V and 7 from J; bases not matched to a gene: 3. The germline CDR1 and CDR2 sequences are MNHEY and SMNVEV (reference sequence). The DNA of the CDR3 is TGTGCCAGCCTCGGACTAGCGGGAGGGAATGAGCAGTTCTTC. Its translation: CASLGLAGGNEQFF.

This clone appeared a few times. The chain combines TRBV29-1 with TRBJ2-7, with TRBD1 matching over 7 bases. This CDR3 is 14 amino acids long. Trimming took 5 bases from V and 5 from J; bases not matched to a gene: 12. The germline V gene has CDR1 SQVTM and CDR2 ANQGSEA. DNA for the CDR3: TGCAGCGTTATTAGAACAGGGGCTGATCACGAGCAGTACTTC. It specifies CSVIRTGADHEQYF.

This clone was detected a few times. The chain is built from TRBV6-5 and TRBJ1-2; the D is unclear. Between the trimmed V and J ends, which lost 1 base and 4 bases, there was a span of 10 bases. CDR1 and CDR2 from the germline V gene are MNHEY and SVGAGI. The CDR3 sequence is 14 residues long. The CDR3 DNA reads TGTGCCAGCAGTTACTGGGCAGGCCTCTATGGCTACACCTTC. It yields the protein CASSYWAGLYGYTF.

The chain is built from TRBV18 and TRBJ1-5; D is unclear. The CDR3 runs to 16 residues. Germline CDR1 reads KGHSH; CDR2 reads LQKENI. V was shortened by 2 bases and J by 2 bases, with 13 bases between the two germline ends. The CDR3 region has the DNA TGTGCCAGCTCACCAGTGCTGGAGATGGGCAATCAGCCCCAGCATTTT. Its protein is CASSPVLEMGNQPQHF.

The CDR3: CASSLEKLYDRTSEQYF. CDR3 sequence (DNA): TGTGCCAGCAGCTTGGAGAAGTTGTATGACAGGACCTCCGAGCAGTACTTC. The genes are TRBV5-6 and TRBJ2-7; D possibly corresponds to TRBD1 (6 bases). Trimming removed 0 bases at V and 6 bases at J, with 22 bases between. The germline V gene encodes CDR1 SGHDT and CDR2 YYEEEE. This CDR3 contains 17 residues.

This clone was seen ten or more times. The CDR3 sequence: CASSRGPGANVLTF. For the CDR3, the DNA is TGCGCCAGCAGCCGAGGGCCGGGGGCCAACGTCCTGACTTTC. The V and J genes are TRBV4-3 and TRBJ2-6; tentative D call: TRBD2 (5 bases). V was cut by 4 bases and J by 4 bases, with 8 bases left in between. This CDR3 region has 14 residues. Germline assignment: CDR1 LGHNA and CDR2 YSLEER.

The chain employs TRBV5-6 and TRBJ2-2; tentative D call: TRBD2 (5 bases). Germline V gene data show CDR1 as SGHDT and CDR2 as YYEEEE. V was clipped by 5 bases and J by 5 bases, with 7 bases between them. The CDR3 is 12 residues long. The chain's CDR3 is CASSRGTGELFF. For the CDR3, the DNA is TGTGCCAGCAGTCGGGGAACCGGGGAGCTGTTTTTT.

There are a few counts of this clone. This sequence joins TRBV2 and TRBJ2-7; 7 bases line up with TRBD1. Per the germline V gene, CDR1 is SNHLY and CDR2 is FYNNEI. The CDR3 extends over 14 amino acids. Trimming took 6 bases from V and 7 from J; bases not matched to a gene: 12. The CDR3 loop reads CASRDPGQSLEQYF. Written as DNA, the CDR3 is TGTGCCAGCAGGGATCCGGGACAGTCCCTTGAGCAGTACTTC.

The chain uses TRBV30 and TRBJ1-1; D is perhaps TRBD1 (6 bases). CDR1 GTSNPN and CDR2 SVGIG come from the germline V gene (reference sequence). With 3 bases removed from V and 0 bases from J, the gap between germline ends came to 8 bases. This CDR3 region has 13 residues. The CDR3 region is CAWSRTVNTEAFF. The DNA of the CDR3 is TGTGCCTGGAGCCGGACAGTGAACACTGAAGCTTTCTTT.